The 22 T cell receptor beta chains below all came from one sample that was sequenced in a study of blood T cell repertoires in COVID-19. Using immunoSEQ multiplex PCR, the repertoire was profiled, and TCRdb retains in-frame clones only, with some absent. The repertoire consists of 270,000 or so clones, with roughly 84% occurring once and the leading ten covering 3.1%. Sample: peripheral blood. These TCRs come from a woman aged 18-29 years with acute or convalescent COVID-19.

The chain couples TRBV19 to TRBJ1-1; 10 bases are a match to TRBD1. V shed 5 bases and J 5 bases; nucleotides not matched to a gene: 14. The CDR3 extends over 17 amino acids. Germline V lookup: CDR1 LNHDA, CDR2 SQIVND (reference sequence). The CDR3 DNA sequence: TGTGCCAGTAGTCCGCTACCGGGACAGGGGATTAGGACTGAAGCTTTCTTT. Translated, it gives CASSPLPGQGIRTEAFF.

This clone has a single count. This chain connects TRBV18 to TRBJ2-3; D unresolved. V lost 6 bases and J 1 base, leaving 17 bases between the germline ends. CDR3 length: 16 amino acids. Germline assignment: CDR1 KGHSH and CDR2 LQKENI. CDR3 nucleotides: TGTGCCAGCTCTTCTCGTAGTCTGCCCGGCACAGATACGCAGTATTTT. It codes for CASSSRSLPGTDTQYF.

This clone has a single count. The J gene is TRBJ2-1, the V gene TRBV6-2 or TRBV6-3, with TRBD1 as a possible D gene (5 bases). The germline CDR1 and CDR2 sequences are MNHEY and SVGEGT. The V gene lost 0 bases and the J gene lost 1 base, with 10 bases spanning the gap. This CDR3 contains 16 residues. The DNA for the CDR3 is TGTGCCAGCAGTTACTCAATGGCAGGGTCCTACAATGAGCAGTTCTTC. It specifies CASSYSMAGSYNEQFF.

This sequence joins TRBV5-1 and TRBJ2-7; TRBD2 is a possible D gene (6 bases). The V and J ends lost 0 bases and 4 bases respectively, with 14 bases between them. The CDR3 spans 15 residues. The V gene's germline CDR1 is SGHRS and CDR2 YFSETQ. The CDR3, as DNA: TGCGCCAGCAGCTTGGATGGAGGGCACCGTTACGAGCAGTACTTC. Translation: CASSLDGGHRYEQYF.

This sequence joins TRBV7-9 and TRBJ2-6, with D possibly matching TRBD2 (6 bases). Germline-derived CDR1 and CDR2 are SEHNR and FQNEAQ (reference sequence). The CDR3 covers 14 residues. V shed 6 bases and J shed 2 bases, with 8 bases lying between them. For the CDR3, the DNA is TGTGCCAGCAGTCCGGGAGCTGGGGCCAACGTCCTGACTTTC. Its translation: CASSPGAGANVLTF.

The gene calls are TRBV28 and TRBJ1-1; D gene uncertain. The V end lost 8 bases, the J end lost 4 bases, and 11 bases lay between the germline ends. Germline CDR1 reads MDHEN; CDR2 reads SYDVKM. The CDR3 sequence is 12 residues long. The CDR3 region has the DNA TGTGCCAGCGTAAGGGAGGGCACTGAAGCTTTCTTT. As protein: CASVREGTEAFF.

The V and J genes are TRBV4-3 and TRBJ2-7, with D maybe TRBD2 (6 bases). With 3 bases removed from V and 2 bases from J, the gap between germline ends came to 17 bases. Germline-derived CDR1 and CDR2 are LGHNA and YSLEER. There are 16 residues in the CDR3. The CDR3 spells CASSQGLADQAYEQYF. CDR3 nucleotide sequence: TGCGCCAGCAGCCAGGGACTCGCTGATCAGGCCTACGAGCAGTACTTC.

The rearrangement joins TRBV25-1 to TRBJ2-5; 12 bases align to TRBD2. After removal of 4 bases from V and 3 bases from J, the junction contained 9 bases not matched to a gene. CDR1 and CDR2 from the germline V gene are MGHDK and SYGVNS. The CDR3 loop spans 17 amino acids. The CDR3 is CASSVLDGLAGKETQYF. CDR3 bases: TGTGCCAGCAGTGTCCTGGACGGACTAGCGGGAAAAGAGACCCAGTACTTC.

V and J are TRBV29-1 and TRBJ1-1; D unresolved. Germline CDR1 is SQVTM and CDR2 is ANQGSEA. CDR3 size: 12 residues. V lost 7 bases, J lost 12 bases, and 21 bases lay in between. CDR3 bases: TGCAGCGCCGAATACACCCGAGGTAGGACTTTCTTT. Translated, it gives CSAEYTRGRTFF.

The chain is built from TRBV5-1 and TRBJ1-4; 8 bases align to TRBD1. V was pared by 1 base and J by 7 bases, with 9 bases of the junction left unmatched. This CDR3 is built from 16 residues. Germline values: CDR1 SGHRS, CDR2 YFSETQ. CDR3 nucleotide sequence: TGCGCCAGCAGCTTGAGTCAGGGGGCTTATGGTGAAAAACTGTTTTTT. Protein: CASSLSQGAYGEKLFF.

The chain recombines TRBV19 with TRBJ2-3; 11 bases line up with TRBD2. The V gene end was trimmed by 1 base and the J gene end by 6 bases; junction bases not matched to a gene: 9. CDR3 length: 17 amino acids. Germline assignment: CDR1 LNHDA and CDR2 SQIVND (reference sequence). CDR3 nucleotide sequence: TGTGCCAGTAGTATAGCCCCCTCTAGCGGGAGGTGGGATACGCAGTATTTT. Translating it yields CASSIAPSSGRWDTQYF.

This chain uses TRBV28 with TRBJ2-7; 11 positions match TRBD2. CDR1 is MDHEN, CDR2 SYDVKM, per germline. V gave up 0 bases and J gave up 4 bases; unmatched junction bases: 11. The CDR3 is made up of 18 amino acids. CDR3: CASSLWSDLAGGWYEQYF. The CDR3, as DNA: TGTGCCAGCAGTTTATGGTCCGACCTAGCGGGAGGATGGTACGAGCAGTACTTC.

This chain links TRBV5-8 with TRBJ1-5; weak D call: TRBD1 (6 bases). The CDR3 loop spans 14 amino acids. The V end lost 3 bases, the J end lost 4 bases, and 11 bases lay between the germline ends. CDR1 is SGHTS, CDR2 YDEGEE, per germline. In DNA, the CDR3 is TGTGCCAGCAGCTCTGGACAGCTAAATCAGCCCCAGCATTTT. This encodes CASSSGQLNQPQHF.

This chain uses TRBV28 with TRBJ2-7, with D maybe TRBD1 (5 bases). V was shortened by 2 bases and J by 0 bases, with 5 bases between the two germline ends. Germline-derived CDR1 and CDR2 are MDHEN and SYDVKM. This CDR3 region has 13 residues. The CDR3 here is CASSLDSSYEQYF. The CDR3 DNA reads TGTGCCAGCAGTTTAGACAGCTCCTACGAGCAGTACTTC.

V usage is TRBV6-2 or TRBV6-3 and J usage is TRBJ1-2, with no clear D. V lost 2 bases, J lost 4 bases, and 11 bases lay in between. In germline, CDR1 is MNHEY, CDR2 SVGEGT. The CDR3 is made up of 14 amino acids. Here the CDR3 DNA reads TGTGCCAGCAGTTACGTGGCAGGATTCTATGGCTACACCTTC. It is translated as CASSYVAGFYGYTF.

V and J are TRBV14 and TRBJ1-6; no firm D call. V was clipped by 3 bases and J by 8 bases, with 8 bases between them. The CDR3 has 13 amino acids. The germline gives CDR1 SGHDN, CDR2 FVKESK. CDR3 in DNA: TGTGCCAGCAGCCAGGCAGGTTATTCACCCCTCCACTTT. Protein: CASSQAGYSPLHF. The full variable domain, its missing parts supplied by reference TRBV14 and TRBJ1-6, is EAGVTQFPSHSVIEKGQTVTLRCDPISGHDNLYWYRRVMGKEIKFLLHFVKESKQDESGMPNNRFLAERTGGTYSTLKVQPAELEDSGVYFCASSQAGYSPLHFGNGTRLTVT.

The chain uses TRBV6-2 or TRBV6-3 and TRBJ1-6; D uncertain. From germline, CDR1 is MNHEY and CDR2 SVGEGT. This CDR3 spans 16 amino acids. V gave up 6 bases and J gave up 5 bases, with 17 bases separating them. The DNA for the CDR3 is TGTGCCAGCAGCCCTAGGGCGAGCGGCCATAATTCACCCCTCCACTTT. This sequence encodes CASSPRASGHNSPLHF.

This clone was counted once. CDR3 in amino acids: CATSAGPSSYNEQFF. CDR3 in DNA: TGTGCCACCAGCGCTGGGCCGAGCTCCTACAATGAGCAGTTCTTC. The V and J genes are TRBV15 and TRBJ2-1; no clear D. V was trimmed by 5 bases and J by 0 bases, leaving 11 bases between them. CDR3 length equals 15 residues. Germline values: CDR1 LNHNV, CDR2 YYDKDF (reference sequence).

The V call is TRBV13, the J call TRBJ2-1; possibly TRBD1 for D (5 bases). Trimming left V 5 bases short and J 3 bases short, with 11 bases between. The CDR3 loop spans 14 amino acids. Germline assignment: CDR1 PRHDT and CDR2 FYEKMQ (reference sequence). CDR3 nucleotide sequence: TGTGCCAGCAGCACCCTCCAGGGCTACAATGAGCAGTTCTTC. Translating it yields CASSTLQGYNEQFF.

V is TRBV18 and J is TRBJ2-2, with 8 positions matching TRBD2. The CDR3 is made up of 16 amino acids. Per the germline V gene, CDR1 is KGHSH and CDR2 is LQKENI. The ends lost 3 bases at V and 4 bases at J; junction bases unmatched: 7. The CDR3 here is CASSPGLGVSTGELFF. The CDR3 DNA is TGTGCCAGCTCACCGGGACTAGGAGTATCCACCGGGGAGCTGTTTTTT.

The rearrangement links TRBV7-2 to TRBJ2-7, with 8 bases lining up with TRBD1. The germline V gene encodes CDR1 SGHTA and CDR2 FQGNSA. The CDR3 spans 16 residues. V was pared by 0 bases and J by 4 bases, with 8 bases of the junction left unmatched. CDR3 region: CASSLAGTGGRYEQYF. CDR3 in DNA: TGTGCCAGCAGCTTAGCCGGGACAGGTGGCCGGTACGAGCAGTACTTC.

The V call is TRBV28, the J call TRBJ1-2, with D tentatively TRBD1 (6 bases). CDR3 length: 14 residues. From germline, CDR1 is MDHEN and CDR2 SYDVKM. The V end was cut by 6 bases, the J end by 4 bases, with 15 bases between. The CDR3 coding sequence is TGTGCCAGCAGCTTAGGGGGACAAATCTATGGCTACACCTTC. Its translation: CASSLGGQIYGYTF.